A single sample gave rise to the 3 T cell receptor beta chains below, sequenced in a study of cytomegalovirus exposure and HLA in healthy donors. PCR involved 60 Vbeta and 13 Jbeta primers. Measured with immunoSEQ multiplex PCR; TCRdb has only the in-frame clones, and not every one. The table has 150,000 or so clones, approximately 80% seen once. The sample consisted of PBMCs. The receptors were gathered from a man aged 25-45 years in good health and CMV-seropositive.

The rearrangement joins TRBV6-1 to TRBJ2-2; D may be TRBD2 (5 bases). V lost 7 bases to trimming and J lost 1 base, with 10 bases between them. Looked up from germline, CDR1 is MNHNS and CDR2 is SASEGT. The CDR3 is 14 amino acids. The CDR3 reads CASKRSGNTGELFF. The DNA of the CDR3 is TGTGCCAGCAAGAGGAGCGGGAACACCGGGGAGCTGTTTTTT.

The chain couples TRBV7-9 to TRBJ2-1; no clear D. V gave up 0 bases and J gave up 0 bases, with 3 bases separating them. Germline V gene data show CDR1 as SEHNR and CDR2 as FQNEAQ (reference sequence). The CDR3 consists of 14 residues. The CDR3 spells CASSLAISYNEQFF. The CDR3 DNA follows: TGTGCCAGCAGCTTAGCTATCTCCTACAATGAGCAGTTCTTC.

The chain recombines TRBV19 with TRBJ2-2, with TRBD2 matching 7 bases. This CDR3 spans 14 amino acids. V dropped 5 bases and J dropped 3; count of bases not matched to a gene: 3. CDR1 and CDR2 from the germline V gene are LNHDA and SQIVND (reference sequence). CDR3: CASSQAGDTGELFF. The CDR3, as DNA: TGTGCCAGTAGTCAGGCGGGAGACACCGGGGAGCTGTTTTTT.